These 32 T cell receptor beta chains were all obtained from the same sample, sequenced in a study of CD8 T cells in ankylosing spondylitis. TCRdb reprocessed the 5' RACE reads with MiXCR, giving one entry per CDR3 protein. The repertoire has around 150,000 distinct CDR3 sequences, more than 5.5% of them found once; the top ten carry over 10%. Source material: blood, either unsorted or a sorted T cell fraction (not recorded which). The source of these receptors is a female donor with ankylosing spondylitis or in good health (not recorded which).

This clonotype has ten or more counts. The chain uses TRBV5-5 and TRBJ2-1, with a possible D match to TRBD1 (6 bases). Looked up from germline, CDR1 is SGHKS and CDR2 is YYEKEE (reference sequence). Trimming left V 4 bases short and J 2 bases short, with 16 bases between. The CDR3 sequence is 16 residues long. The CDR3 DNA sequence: TGTGCCAGCAGCGCGGACAGCACTCAAACCTACAATGAGCAGTTCTTC. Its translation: CASSADSTQTYNEQFF.

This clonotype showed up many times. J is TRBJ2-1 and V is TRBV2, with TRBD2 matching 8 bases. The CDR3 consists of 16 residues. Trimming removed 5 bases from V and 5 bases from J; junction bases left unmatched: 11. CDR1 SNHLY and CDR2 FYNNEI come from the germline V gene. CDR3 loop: CASSRPGGGLHNEQFF. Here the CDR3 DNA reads TGTGCCAGCAGTCGTCCCGGGGGGGGGCTCCACAATGAGCAGTTCTTC. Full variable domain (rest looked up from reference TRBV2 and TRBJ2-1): EPEVTQTPSHQVTQMGQEVILRCVPISNHLYFYWYRQILGQKVEFLVSFYNNEISEKSEIFDDQFSVERPDGSNFTLKIRSTKLEDSAMYFCASSRPGGGLHNEQFFGPGTRLTVL.

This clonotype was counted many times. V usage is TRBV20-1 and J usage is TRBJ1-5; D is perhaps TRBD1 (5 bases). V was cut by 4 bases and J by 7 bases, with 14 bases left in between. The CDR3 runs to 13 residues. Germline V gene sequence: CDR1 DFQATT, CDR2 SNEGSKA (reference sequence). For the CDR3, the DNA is TGCAGTGCTATTGGGACTGCCGGGCAGCCCCAGCATTTT. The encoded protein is CSAIGTAGQPQHF.

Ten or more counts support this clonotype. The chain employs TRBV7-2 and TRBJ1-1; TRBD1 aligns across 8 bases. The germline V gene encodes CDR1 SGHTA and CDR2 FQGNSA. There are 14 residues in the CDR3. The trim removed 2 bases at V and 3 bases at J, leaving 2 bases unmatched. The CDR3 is CASSLPGGYTEAFF. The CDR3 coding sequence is TGTGCCAGCAGCTTACCAGGGGGCTACACTGAAGCTTTCTTT.

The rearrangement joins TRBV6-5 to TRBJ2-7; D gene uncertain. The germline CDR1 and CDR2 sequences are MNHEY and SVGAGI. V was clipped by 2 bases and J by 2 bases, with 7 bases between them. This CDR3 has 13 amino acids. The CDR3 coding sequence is TGTGCCAGCAGTTACGTCGGGCCCTACGAGCAGTACTTC. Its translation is CASSYVGPYEQYF.

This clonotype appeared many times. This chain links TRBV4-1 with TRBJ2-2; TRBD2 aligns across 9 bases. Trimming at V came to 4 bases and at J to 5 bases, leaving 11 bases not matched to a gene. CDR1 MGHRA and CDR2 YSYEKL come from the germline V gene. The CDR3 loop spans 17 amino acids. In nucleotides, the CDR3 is TGCGCCAGCAGCCTTTCAGGGAGGCTAGCGGGGACCGGGGAGCTGTTTTTT. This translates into CASSLSGRLAGTGELFF.

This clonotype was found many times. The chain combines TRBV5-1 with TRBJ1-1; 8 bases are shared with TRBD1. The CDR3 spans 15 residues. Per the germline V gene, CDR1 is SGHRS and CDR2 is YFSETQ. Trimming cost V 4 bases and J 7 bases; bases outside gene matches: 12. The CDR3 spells CASSLTGVGNNEAFF. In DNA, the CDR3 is TGCGCCAGCAGCCTGACAGGGGTGGGGAATAATGAAGCTTTCTTT. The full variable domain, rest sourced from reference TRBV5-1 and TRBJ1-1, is KAGVTQTPRYLIKTRGQQVTLSCSPISGHRSVSWYQQTPGQGLQFLFEYFSETQRNKGNFPGRFSGRQFSNSRSEMNVSTLELGDSALYLCASSLTGVGNNEAFFGQGTRLTVV.

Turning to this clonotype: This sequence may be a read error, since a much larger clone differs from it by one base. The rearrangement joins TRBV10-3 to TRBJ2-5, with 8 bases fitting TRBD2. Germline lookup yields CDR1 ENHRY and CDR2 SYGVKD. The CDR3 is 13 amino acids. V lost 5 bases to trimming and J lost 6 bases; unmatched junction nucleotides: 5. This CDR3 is CAISNAGGKTQYF. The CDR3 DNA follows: TGTGCCATCAGTAACGCGGGGGGTAAGACCCAGTACTTC.

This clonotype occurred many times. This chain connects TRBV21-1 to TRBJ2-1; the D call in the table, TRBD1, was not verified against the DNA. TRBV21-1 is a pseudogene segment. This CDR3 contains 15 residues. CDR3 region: CASGLTGRSYNEQFF. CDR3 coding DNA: TGTGCCAGCGGCCTGACAGGGAGATCCTACAATGAGCAGTTCTTC.

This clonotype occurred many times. The CDR3 DNA reads TGTGCCAGCAGTTCCACACTATACAATGAGCAGTTCTTC. Translated: CASSSTLYNEQFF. This chain joins TRBV7-2 and TRBJ2-1; D remains ambiguous. V lost 6 bases to trimming and J lost 4 bases, with 10 bases between them. CDR1 is SGHTA, CDR2 FQGNSA, per germline. The CDR3 extends over 13 amino acids.

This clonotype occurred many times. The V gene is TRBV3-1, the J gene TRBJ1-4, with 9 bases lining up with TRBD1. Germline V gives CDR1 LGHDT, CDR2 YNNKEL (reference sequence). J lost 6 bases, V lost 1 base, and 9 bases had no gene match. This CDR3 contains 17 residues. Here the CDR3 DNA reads TGTGCCAGCAGCCAAGGCAACCGACAGGGGGTCGATGAAAAACTGTTTTTT. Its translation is CASSQGNRQGVDEKLFF.

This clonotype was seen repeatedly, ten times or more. The CDR3 sequence is CSASRVRTNTEAFF. Here the CDR3 DNA reads TGCAGTGCTAGCAGGGTGCGGACGAACACTGAAGCTTTCTTT. J is TRBJ1-1 and V is TRBV20-1; the D gene is possibly TRBD1 (5 bases). The CDR3 contains 14 residues. The V end lost 3 bases, the J end lost 1 base, and 12 bases lay between the germline ends. Germline V gives CDR1 DFQATT, CDR2 SNEGSKA (reference sequence).

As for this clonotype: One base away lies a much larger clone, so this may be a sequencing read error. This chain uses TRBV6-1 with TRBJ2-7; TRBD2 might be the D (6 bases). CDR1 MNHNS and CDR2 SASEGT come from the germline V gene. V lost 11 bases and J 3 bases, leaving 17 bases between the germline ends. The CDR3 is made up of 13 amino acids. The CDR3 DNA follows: TGTGCCGGCCGGAGGGACGGACTCTACGAGCAGTACTTC. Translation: CAGRRDGLYEQYF.

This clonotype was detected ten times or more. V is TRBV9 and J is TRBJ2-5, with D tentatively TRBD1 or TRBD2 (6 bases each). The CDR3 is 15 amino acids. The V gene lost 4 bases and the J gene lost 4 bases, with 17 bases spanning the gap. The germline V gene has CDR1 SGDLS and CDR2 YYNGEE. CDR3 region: CASSRRGAPRETQYF. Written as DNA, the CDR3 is TGTGCCAGCAGCCGAAGGGGGGCGCCCAGAGAGACCCAGTACTTC.

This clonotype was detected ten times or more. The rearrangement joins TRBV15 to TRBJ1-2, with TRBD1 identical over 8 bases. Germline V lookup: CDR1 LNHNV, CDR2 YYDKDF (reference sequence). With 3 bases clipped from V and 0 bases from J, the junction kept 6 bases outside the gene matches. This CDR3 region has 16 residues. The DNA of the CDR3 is TGTGCCACCAGCAGGGACAGGGCGGTAGCTAACTATGGCTACACCTTC. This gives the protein CATSRDRAVANYGYTF.

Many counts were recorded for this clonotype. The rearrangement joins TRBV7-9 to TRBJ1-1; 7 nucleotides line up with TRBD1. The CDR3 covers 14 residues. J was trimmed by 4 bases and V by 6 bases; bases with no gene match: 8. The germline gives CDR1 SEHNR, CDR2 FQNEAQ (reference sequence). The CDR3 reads CASSLGPGGTEAFF. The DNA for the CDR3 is TGTGCCAGCAGTTTGGGGCCAGGGGGCACTGAAGCTTTCTTT.

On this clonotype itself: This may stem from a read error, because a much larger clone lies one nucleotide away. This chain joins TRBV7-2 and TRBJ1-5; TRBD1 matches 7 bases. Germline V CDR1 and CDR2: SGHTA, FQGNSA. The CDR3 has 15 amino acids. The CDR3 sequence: CASSLATQGYHPQHF. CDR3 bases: TGTGCCAGCAGCTTAGCAACACAGGGGTATCACCCCCAGCATTTT.

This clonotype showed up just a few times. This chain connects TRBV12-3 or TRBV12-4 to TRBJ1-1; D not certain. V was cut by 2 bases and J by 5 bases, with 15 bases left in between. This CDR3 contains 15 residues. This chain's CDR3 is CASSLRTGVGTEAFF. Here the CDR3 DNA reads TGTGCCAGCAGTTTAAGGACTGGTGTTGGAACTGAAGCTTTCTTT.

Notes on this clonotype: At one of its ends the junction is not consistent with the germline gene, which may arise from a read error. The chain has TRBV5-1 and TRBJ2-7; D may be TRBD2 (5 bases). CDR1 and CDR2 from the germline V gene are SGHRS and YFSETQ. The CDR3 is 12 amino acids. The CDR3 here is CTSSLGDYEQYF. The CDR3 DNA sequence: TGCACCAGCAGCTTGGGAGACTACGAGCAGTACTTC.

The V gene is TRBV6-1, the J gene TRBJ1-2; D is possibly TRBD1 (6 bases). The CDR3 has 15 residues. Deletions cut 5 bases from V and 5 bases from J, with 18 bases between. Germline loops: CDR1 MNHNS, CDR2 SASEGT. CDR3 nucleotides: TGTGCCAGCAGTCGACCGATCCTACAGGGATATGGCTACACCTTC. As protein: CASSRPILQGYGYTF.

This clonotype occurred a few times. The CDR3 coding sequence is TGCAGCGTTGCGCTGGCCTCCTACGAGCAGTACTTC. Translation: CSVALASYEQYF. V gene TRBV29-1 combines with J gene TRBJ2-7; no reliable D call. CDR3 length equals 12 residues. Germline loops: CDR1 SQVTM, CDR2 ANQGSEA. V lost 4 bases, J lost 0 bases, and 7 bases lay in between.

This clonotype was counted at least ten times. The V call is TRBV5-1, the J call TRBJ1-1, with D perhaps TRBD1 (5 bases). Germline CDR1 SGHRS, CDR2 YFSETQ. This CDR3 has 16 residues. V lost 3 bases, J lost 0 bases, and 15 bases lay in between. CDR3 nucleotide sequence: TGCGCCAGCAGCTCTCAAAGCGGGGGGTTGAACACTGAAGCTTTCTTT. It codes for CASSSQSGGLNTEAFF.

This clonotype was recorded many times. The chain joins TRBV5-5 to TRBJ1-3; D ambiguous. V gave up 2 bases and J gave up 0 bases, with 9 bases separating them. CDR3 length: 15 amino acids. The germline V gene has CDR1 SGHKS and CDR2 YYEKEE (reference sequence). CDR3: CASSLTPSSGNTIYF. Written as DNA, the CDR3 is TGTGCCAGCAGCTTAACTCCGAGCTCTGGAAACACCATATATTTT.

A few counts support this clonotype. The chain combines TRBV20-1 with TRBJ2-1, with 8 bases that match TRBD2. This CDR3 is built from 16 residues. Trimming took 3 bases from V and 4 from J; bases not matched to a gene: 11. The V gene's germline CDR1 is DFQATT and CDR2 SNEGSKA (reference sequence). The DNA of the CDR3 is TGCAGTGCTAGCCCTCTAAGCGGGGGAGCTTACAATGAGCAGTTCTTC. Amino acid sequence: CSASPLSGGAYNEQFF.

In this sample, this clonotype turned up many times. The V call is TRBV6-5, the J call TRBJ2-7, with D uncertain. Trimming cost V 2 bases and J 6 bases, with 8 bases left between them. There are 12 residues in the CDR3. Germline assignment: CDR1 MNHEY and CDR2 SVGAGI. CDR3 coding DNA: TGTGCCAGCAGTTACGTGGGTGGCGAGCAGTACTTC. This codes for CASSYVGGEQYF.

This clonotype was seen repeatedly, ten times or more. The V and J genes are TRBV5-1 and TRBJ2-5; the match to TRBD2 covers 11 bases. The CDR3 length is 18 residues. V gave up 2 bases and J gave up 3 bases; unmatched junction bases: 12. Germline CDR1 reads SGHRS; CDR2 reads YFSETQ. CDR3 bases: TGCGCCAGCAGCTTTGGTCCTAGCGGGGGGACTGATAAAGAGACCCAGTACTTC. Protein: CASSFGPSGGTDKETQYF.

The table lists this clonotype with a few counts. The CDR3 DNA reads TGTGCCAGCAGCCCCCCCCAGACTAGTTCCGGGGAGCTGTTTTTT. Protein: CASSPPQTSSGELFF. The chain combines TRBV4-2 with TRBJ2-2, with D possibly matching TRBD2 (6 bases). The V gene's germline CDR1 is LGHNA and CDR2 YNFKEQ. CDR3 length: 15 residues. V was shortened by 4 bases and J by 6 bases, with 15 bases between the two germline ends.

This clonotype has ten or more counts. The chain's CDR3 is CASSFLAGAQETQYF. The CDR3 DNA reads TGTGCCAGCAGTTTTCTAGCGGGGGCCCAAGAGACCCAGTACTTC. The chain uses TRBV12-3 or TRBV12-4 and TRBJ2-5, with 10 bases matching TRBD2. The V gene end was trimmed by 3 bases and the J gene end by 1 base; junction bases not matched to a gene: 2. This CDR3 is 15 amino acids long.

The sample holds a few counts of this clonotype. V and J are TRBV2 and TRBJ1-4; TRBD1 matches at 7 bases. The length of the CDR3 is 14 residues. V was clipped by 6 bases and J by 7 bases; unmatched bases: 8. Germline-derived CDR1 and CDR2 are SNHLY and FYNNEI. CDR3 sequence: CASREQGRSEKLFF. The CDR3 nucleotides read TGTGCCAGCAGGGAACAGGGGCGCAGTGAAAAACTGTTTTTT.

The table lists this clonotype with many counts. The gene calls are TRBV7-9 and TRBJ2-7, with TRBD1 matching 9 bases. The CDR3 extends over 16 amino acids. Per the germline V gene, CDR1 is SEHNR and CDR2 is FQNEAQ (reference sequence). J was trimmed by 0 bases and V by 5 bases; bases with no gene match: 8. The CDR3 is CASSTGGTGSSYEQYF. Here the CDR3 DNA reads TGTGCCAGCAGCACCGGAGGGACAGGGAGCTCCTACGAGCAGTACTTC.

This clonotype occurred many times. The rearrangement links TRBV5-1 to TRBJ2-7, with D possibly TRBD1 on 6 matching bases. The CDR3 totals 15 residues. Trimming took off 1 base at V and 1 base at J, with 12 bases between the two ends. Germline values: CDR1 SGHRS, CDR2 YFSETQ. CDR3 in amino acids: CASSLLGDTSYEQYF. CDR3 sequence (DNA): TGCGCCAGCAGCTTGTTGGGGGACACGTCCTACGAGCAGTACTTC.

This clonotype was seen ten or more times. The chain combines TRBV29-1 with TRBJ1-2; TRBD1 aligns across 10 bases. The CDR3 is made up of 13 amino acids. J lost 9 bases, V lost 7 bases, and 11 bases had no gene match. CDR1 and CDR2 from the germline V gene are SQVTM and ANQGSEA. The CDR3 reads CSALGQGDVSYTF. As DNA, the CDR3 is TGCAGCGCCCTCGGACAGGGGGACGTTAGCTACACCTTC.